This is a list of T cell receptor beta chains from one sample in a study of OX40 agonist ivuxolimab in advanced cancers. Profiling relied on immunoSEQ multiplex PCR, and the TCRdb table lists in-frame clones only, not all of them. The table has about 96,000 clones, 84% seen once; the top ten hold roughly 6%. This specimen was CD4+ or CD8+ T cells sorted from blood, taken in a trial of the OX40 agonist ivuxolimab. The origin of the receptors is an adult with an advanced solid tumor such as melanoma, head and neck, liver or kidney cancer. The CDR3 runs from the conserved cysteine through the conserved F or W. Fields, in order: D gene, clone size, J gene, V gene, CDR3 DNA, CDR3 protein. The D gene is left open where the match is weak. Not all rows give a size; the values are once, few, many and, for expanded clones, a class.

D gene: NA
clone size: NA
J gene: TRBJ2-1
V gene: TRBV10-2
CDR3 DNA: TGCGCCAGCAGCCCTAGCGCGGATGAGCAGTTCTTC
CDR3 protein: CASSPSADEQFF

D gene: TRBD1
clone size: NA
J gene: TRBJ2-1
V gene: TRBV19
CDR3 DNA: TGTGCCAGTGGACAGGGTTACAATGAGCAGTTCTTC
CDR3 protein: CASGQGYNEQFF

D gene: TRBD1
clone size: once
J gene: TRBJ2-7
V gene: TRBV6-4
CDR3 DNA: TGTGCCAGCAGTGAGGAGACAGGGGGCGAGCAGTACTTC
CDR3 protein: CASSEETGGEQYF

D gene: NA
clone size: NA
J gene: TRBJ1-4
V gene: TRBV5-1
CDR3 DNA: TGCGCCAGCAGCTTGGCCGGGACCAATGGGGAAAAACTGTTTTTT
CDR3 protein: CASSLAGTNGEKLFF

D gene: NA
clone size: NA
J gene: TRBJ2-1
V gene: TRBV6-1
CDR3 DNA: TGTGCCAGCAGTGAGGGGGTCACTCACTACAATGAGCAGTTCTTC
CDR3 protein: CASSEGVTHYNEQFF

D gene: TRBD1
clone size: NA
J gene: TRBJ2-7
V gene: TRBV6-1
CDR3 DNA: TGTGCCAGAGCACCCACAGGGGGCGGGCAGTACTTC
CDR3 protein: CARAPTGGGQYF

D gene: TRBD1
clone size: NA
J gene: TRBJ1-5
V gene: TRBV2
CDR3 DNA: TGTGCCAGCAGTGAATACCCCCGGACAGGGAGACATCAGCCCCAGCATTTT
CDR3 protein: CASSEYPRTGRHQPQHF

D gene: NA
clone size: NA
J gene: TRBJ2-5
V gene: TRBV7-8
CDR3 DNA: TGTGCCAGCAGCCCCCTTGGGGGGGGCAAAGAGACCCAGTACTTC
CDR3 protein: CASSPLGGGKETQYF

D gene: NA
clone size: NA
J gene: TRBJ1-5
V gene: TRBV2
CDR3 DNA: TGTGCCAGCAGTGGTCAGGAGATTAGCAATCAGCCCCAGCATTTT
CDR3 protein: CASSGQEISNQPQHF

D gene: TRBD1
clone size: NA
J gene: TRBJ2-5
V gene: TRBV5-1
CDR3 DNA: TGCGCCAGCAGCTCGGACAGGGGAGAGACCCAGTACTTC
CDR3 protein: CASSSDRGETQYF

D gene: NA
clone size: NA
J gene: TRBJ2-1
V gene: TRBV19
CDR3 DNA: TGTGCCACCTCGGGTCTTCGTGATGAGCAGTTCTTC
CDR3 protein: CATSGLRDEQFF

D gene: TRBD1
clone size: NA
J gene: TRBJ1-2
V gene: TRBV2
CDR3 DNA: TGTGCCAGCAGCCCCCGGGACAGGGGGCATTTTAGTGGCTACACCTTC
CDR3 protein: CASSPRDRGHFSGYTF

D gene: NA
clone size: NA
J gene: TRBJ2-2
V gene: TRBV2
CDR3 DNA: TGTGCCAGCAAGAGCGGAGAGGCCGGGGAGCTGTTTTTT
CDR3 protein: CASKSGEAGELFF

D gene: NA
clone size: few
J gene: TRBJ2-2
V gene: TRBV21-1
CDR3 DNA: TGTGCCAGCAGCTTACAGGGACGGAGGGAAAACACCGGGGAGCTGTTTTTT
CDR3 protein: CASSLQGRRENTGELFF

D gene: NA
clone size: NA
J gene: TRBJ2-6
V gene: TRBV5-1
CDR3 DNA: TGCGCCAGCAGCTTGGGACAGTCCGCTGGGGCCAACGTCCTGACTTTC
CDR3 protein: CASSLGQSAGANVLTF

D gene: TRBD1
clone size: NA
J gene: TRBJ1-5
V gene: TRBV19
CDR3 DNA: TGTGCCAGTAGTGCCCTTACAGGGGATAGTAGCAATCAGCCCCAGCATTTT
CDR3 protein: CASSALTGDSSNQPQHF

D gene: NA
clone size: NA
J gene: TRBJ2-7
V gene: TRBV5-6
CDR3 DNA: TGTGCCAGCAGCCTGGGACGGGGAGAGCAGTACTTC
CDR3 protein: CASSLGRGEQYF

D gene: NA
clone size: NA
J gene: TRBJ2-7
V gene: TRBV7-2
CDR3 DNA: TGTGCCAGCAGCTTAACCGGGACATCCCACGAGCAGTACTTC
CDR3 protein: CASSLTGTSHEQYF

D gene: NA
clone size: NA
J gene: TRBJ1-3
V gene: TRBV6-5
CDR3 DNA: TGTGCCAGCAGTCGTAGACGGAGCTCTGGAAACACCATATATTTT
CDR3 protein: CASSRRRSSGNTIYF

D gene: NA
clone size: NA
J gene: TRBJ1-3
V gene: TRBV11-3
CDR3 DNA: TGTGCCAGCAGCTTAGGTCGGGAGTCTGGAAACACCATATATTTT
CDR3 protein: CASSLGRESGNTIYF

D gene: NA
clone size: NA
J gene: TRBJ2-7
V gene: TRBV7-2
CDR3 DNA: TGTGCCAGCAGCTTAGGCGAGCGGATCTCCTACGAGCAGTACTTC
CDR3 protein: CASSLGERISYEQYF

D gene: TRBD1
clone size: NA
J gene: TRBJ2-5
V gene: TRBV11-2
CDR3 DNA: TGTGCCAGCAGCTTAGCAGGGGGTTTGAAGACCCAGTACTTC
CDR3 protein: CASSLAGGLKTQYF

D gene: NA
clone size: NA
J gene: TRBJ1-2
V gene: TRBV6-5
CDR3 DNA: TGTGCCAGCAGTTACGGGGGGGCGACTTATGGCTACACCTTC
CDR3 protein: CASSYGGATYGYTF

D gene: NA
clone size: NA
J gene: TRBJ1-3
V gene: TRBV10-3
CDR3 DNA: TGTGCCACCTACGGACCGACCTCTGGAAACACCATATATTTT
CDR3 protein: CATYGPTSGNTIYF

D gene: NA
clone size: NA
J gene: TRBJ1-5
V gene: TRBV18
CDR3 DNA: TGTGCCAGCTCACTAGCCCAACATAGCAATCAGCCCCAGCATTTT
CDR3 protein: CASSLAQHSNQPQHF

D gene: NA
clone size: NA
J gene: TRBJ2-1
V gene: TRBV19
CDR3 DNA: TGTGCCAGTAGTCGTGGAAGGGACATTTACAATGAGCAGTTCTTC
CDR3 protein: CASSRGRDIYNEQFF

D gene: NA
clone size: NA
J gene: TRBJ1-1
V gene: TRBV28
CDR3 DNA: TGTGCCAGCGGGACTGAAGCTTTCTTT
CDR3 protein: CASGTEAFF